The 3 T cell receptor beta chains reported below all come from one sample, sequenced in a study of CD8 T cells in ankylosing spondylitis. TCRdb recomputed calls from the 5' RACE reads with MiXCR, one row per CDR3 protein. This table has some 250,000 distinct CDR3 sequences, approximately 9% appearing once. Sequenced input: blood, either unsorted or a sorted T cell fraction (not recorded which). These receptors were taken from a male donor with ankylosing spondylitis or in good health (not recorded which).

There are many counts of this clonotype. The chain recombines TRBV4-3 with TRBJ2-2, with D tentatively TRBD1 (5 bases). Germline-derived CDR1 and CDR2 are LGHNA and YSLEER. The V gene lost 0 bases and the J gene lost 7 bases, with 15 bases spanning the gap. This CDR3 is 16 amino acids long. Here the CDR3 reads CASSQDRQGYGGELFF. The DNA of the CDR3 is TGCGCCAGCAGCCAAGACCGGCAGGGTTACGGCGGGGAGCTGTTTTTT.

In this sample, this clonotype turned up many times. This chain links TRBV12-3 or TRBV12-4 with TRBJ2-5; D unresolved. The CDR3 consists of 13 residues. V lost 5 bases to trimming and J lost 5 bases, with 12 bases between them. CDR3 nucleotides: TGTGCCAGCAGTCCTAATGTGGGGGAGACCCAGTACTTC. Translated: CASSPNVGETQYF.

The count of this clonotype is one. The CDR3 DNA sequence: TGTGCCAGCAGGGCAGGGGGCCGGCTTGCGAGCAATGAGCAGTTCTTC. Translation: CASRAGGRLASNEQFF. The chain couples TRBV6-1 to TRBJ2-1; TRBD1 matches 8 bases. V was clipped by 6 bases and J by 6 bases; unmatched bases: 13. The CDR3 has 16 amino acids. CDR1 MNHNS and CDR2 SASEGT come from the germline V gene.